This TCR beta chain was observed in a study of blood T cell repertoires in COVID-19. Assay used: immunoSEQ multiplex PCR; TCRdb lists only in-frame clones, some missing. The table includes tens of thousands of clones, roughly 85% detected once. Trimming stripped 6 bases from V and 8 bases from J, with 16 bases between. The V gene's germline CDR1 is KGHSH and CDR2 LQKENI. The CDR3 spans 13 residues. This chain joins TRBV18 and TRBJ1-2, with a possible D match to TRBD1 (5 bases). Sequencing was performed on peripheral blood. The source of this sequence is a man aged 40-49 years with acute or convalescent COVID-19. The CDR3 region has the DNA TGTGCCAGCTCCCCCCCTCCAGGGTACGGCTACACCTTC. It specifies CASSPPPGYGYTF.